The clone carrying this TCR beta chain showed up many times. Its target is not known. This specimen comes from a study of identical twins. General study results and limits: Invariant T cells like MAIT and iNKT could partly confound the zero-insertion analyses.

A single record per CDR3 protein comes from TCRdb applying MiXCR to the 5' RACE reads. The data show just over 500,000 distinct CDR3 sequences, with approximately 22% seen just once and around 1% held by the top ten. This CDR3 has 14 amino acids. V was cut by 4 bases and J by 2 bases, with 10 bases left in between. These data also formed part of another study, on T cells expressing NK-cell markers.

Sequencing was carried out using CD4+ T cells sorted from blood. The chain combines TRBV12-3 or TRBV12-4 with TRBJ2-3; the D gene is possibly TRBD1 (6 bases). This clonotype was sampled from a woman aged 18-30 years in good health. The CDR3 sequence: CASSSQGNTDTQYF. DNA for the CDR3: TGTGCCAGCAGTTCCCAGGGGAACACAGATACGCAGTATTTT.